The source of this T cell receptor (beta chain) is a study of response to subunit inactivated influenza vaccine (dated by TCRdb to between 2017 and 2018). Describing the broader study: Deep quantitative profiling of the T cell receptor repertoire was used in the study to follow responses to a trivalent subunit inactivated influenza vaccine.

Concerning this clonotype itself: The antigen it binds to is not known. Base qualities are missing; no much larger clone stands one base away.

The germline V gene (reference sequence) specifies GTSNPN as CDR1 and SVGIG as CDR2. The CDR3 measures 12 amino acids from cysteine to phenylalanine. The only DNA kept is the CDR3, 36 bases in frame from the first base. Trimming accounts for 3 bases at V and 9 bases at J, while the number of junction bases matched to no gene is 2. Beyond this particular receptor, the publication reports: The authors proposed that each seasonal influenza vaccination may bring in only a limited number of new T cells.

Library preparation used RT-PCR. The listed sequencing device is Illumina HiSeq 2500. Clones were called with MiXCR by TCRdb after fastp trimmed the public reads at Q25, and only in-frame beta chains were retained. Rows merge per CDR3 protein into single entries with the most common DNA and genes. This sample gives approximately 250,000 distinct CDR3 sequences in total; 10% to 15% of them show up just once. Clones ranked in the top ten supply more than 7% of the sample. The origin of this receptor is a man aged 45-65 years who received an inactivated influenza vaccine. Donor details come from another sample of the same person, matched by shared clones. The chain joins TRBV30 to TRBJ1-6; 7 of the junction bases match TRBD1. Sequenced material: non-naive T cells sorted from PBMCs, taken 14 to 15 days before vaccination. The sample's cell subset or site label is to be understood as: memory T cell fraction. The CDR3 here reads CAWSGTVSPLHF. The nucleotides are TGTGCCTGGAGCGGGACAGTTTCACCCCTCCACTTT.